These 13 T cell receptor beta chains share one sample of origin, sequenced in a study of regulatory T cells in long-lasting Graves disease (dated by TCRdb to the early 2020s). The sample's time point label, decoded: newly diagnosed GD, antithyroid drugs for less than 3 months. RNA was extracted from PBMCs in TRIzol for both TCR sequencing and RNA sequencing. Library preparation employed multiplex PCR. Sequencing used an Illumina HiSeq 4000. To build TCR beta libraries, CDR3 regions were amplified by Arm-PCR using iRepertoire HTBI primers. TCRdb reran the public reads through fastp at Q25 and MiXCR, keeping productive beta chains. CDR3 protein sequences are deduplicated, and each keeps its most common genes and DNA. The sample table contains 350,000 to 450,000 distinct CDR3 sequences; only one count was recorded for 12% of them. Clones ranked in the top ten supply under 20% of the sample. These data were likewise used in another study, on T cells in Graves' hyperthyroidism and ophthalmopathy.

The sequenced sample was peripheral blood mononuclear cells (PBMCs), obtained at new diagnosis, from a patient treated with antithyroid drugs. All receptors come from a woman aged 18 to 35 with Graves disease. Donor details come from another sample of the same person, matched by shared clones.

In this sample, this clonotype turned up many times. This chain uses TRBV24-1 with TRBJ2-1; 11 positions match TRBD2. Trimming at V came to 2 bases and at J to 11 bases, leaving 4 bases not matched to a gene. This CDR3 is 14 amino acids long. In germline, CDR1 is KGHDR, CDR2 SFDVKD. The CDR3 sequence: CATSDSGTSGKQFF. CDR3 DNA sequence: TGTGCCACCAGTGATTCCGGGACTAGCGGTAAGCAGTTCTTC.

This clonotype has a count of ten or more. The CDR3 loop reads CAISDHSSYEQYV. Written as DNA, the CDR3 is TGTGCCATCAGTGATCACAGCTCCTACGAGCAGTACGTC. V is TRBV10-3 and J is TRBJ2-7; D unresolved. V was shortened by 3 bases and J by 0 bases, with 6 bases between the two germline ends. Germline V gene sequence: CDR1 ENHRY, CDR2 SYGVKD. The CDR3 spans 13 residues.

This clonotype was counted only a few times. Compared with germline, one end of the junction differs, possibly owing to a read error. The rearrangement links TRBV20-1 to TRBJ1-2; 10 bases are shared with TRBD1. This CDR3 spans 14 amino acids. The V gene's germline CDR1 is DFQATT and CDR2 SNEGSKA (reference sequence). The CDR3: CSAREGQGNYGCTF. CDR3 DNA: TGCAGTGCTAGAGAGGGACAGGGGAACTATGGCTGCACCTTC.

CDR3 nucleotide sequence: TGTGCCAGCAGCGGTGGGAACAGGGGGGGGACTGAAGCTTTCTTT. This encodes CASSGGNRGGTEAFF. V and J are TRBV9 and TRBJ1-1, with TRBD1 identical over 8 bases. This CDR3 is built from 15 residues. Germline CDR1 reads SGDLS; CDR2 reads YYNGEE. V was clipped by 3 bases and J by 5 bases; unmatched bases: 9.

This clonotype was recorded a few times. This may stem from a read error, because a much larger clone lies one nucleotide away. The chain combines TRBV4-2 with TRBJ2-5, with D possibly being TRBD1 (5 bases). The CDR3 runs to 13 residues. The germline gives CDR1 LGHNA, CDR2 YNFKEQ. Trimming took 1 base from V and 3 from J, leaving 6 bases between them. For the CDR3, the DNA is TGTGCCAGCAGCCAAGTCAGGGAAGAGACCCAGTACTTC. This translates into CASSQVREETQYF.

The CDR3 region is CSASNLAGRGYNEQFF. The CDR3 coding sequence is TGCAGTGCTAGTAACTTAGCGGGGAGGGGATACAATGAGCAGTTCTTC. V gene TRBV20-1 combines with J gene TRBJ2-1; TRBD2 aligns across 8 bases. V trimming: 3 bases; J trimming: 4 bases; junction bases outside the gene matches: 11. Germline CDR1 is DFQATT and CDR2 is SNEGSKA (reference sequence). The CDR3 totals 16 residues.

This clonotype was seen many times. This sequence joins TRBV18 and TRBJ2-1; 8 bases are a match to TRBD2. The V and J ends lost 1 base and 7 bases, in that order; junction bases with no gene match: 9. The CDR3 contains 16 residues. In germline, CDR1 is KGHSH, CDR2 LQKENI. DNA for the CDR3: TGTGCCAGCTCACCACTGGCGGGAGGAGTGGAGAATGAGCAGTTCTTC. Translating it yields CASSPLAGGVENEQFF.

This clonotype was found a few times. The V gene is TRBV7-6, the J gene TRBJ1-1; possible D gene TRBD1, 6 bases. The CDR3 totals 14 residues. CDR1 and CDR2 from the germline V gene are SGHVS and FNYEAQ. V lost 7 bases and J 3 bases, leaving 15 bases between the germline ends. CDR3 nucleotides: TGTGCCAGCACCCGGGGGGGCACTTACACTGAAGCTTTCTTT. Protein product: CASTRGGTYTEAFF.

The chain uses TRBV7-2 and TRBJ1-1; D call uncertain. The CDR3 has 14 residues. Germline V gene lookup returns CDR1 SGHTA and CDR2 FQGNSA. The V end was cut by 1 base, the J end by 7 bases, with 13 bases between. The CDR3 protein is CASSLERLTGEAFF. As DNA, the CDR3 is TGTGCCAGCAGCTTAGAGCGGTTGACGGGTGAAGCTTTCTTT.

V and J are TRBV7-3 and TRBJ2-2; 8 nucleotides align to TRBD1. After removal of 5 bases from V and 6 bases from J, the junction contained 5 bases not matched to a gene. Germline loops: CDR1 SGHTA, CDR2 FQGTGA. The CDR3 runs to 14 residues. The CDR3 region has the DNA TGTGCCAGCAGCCCGGACAGGGTGGCCGGGGAGCTGTTTTTT. Its protein is CASSPDRVAGELFF.

This clonotype was seen ten or more times. This chain links TRBV13 with TRBJ2-3; D is uncertain. Trimming took 5 bases from V and 0 from J, leaving 12 bases between them. The germline V gene encodes CDR1 PRHDT and CDR2 FYEKMQ (reference sequence). The CDR3 is 15 residues long. The CDR3 sequence is CASSPSEQSTDTQYF. The DNA of the CDR3 is TGTGCCAGCAGCCCCTCCGAACAAAGCACAGATACGCAGTATTTT.

The table lists this clonotype with many counts. This rearrangement joins TRBV14 to TRBJ2-3, with D possibly TRBD2 on 6 matching bases. Germline lookup yields CDR1 SGHDN and CDR2 FVKESK. The CDR3 is made up of 16 amino acids. Deletions cut 3 bases from V and 0 bases from J, with 13 bases between. DNA for the CDR3: TGTGCCAGCAGCCACGAACCGGGAGAAAGCACAGATACGCAGTATTTT. Protein sequence: CASSHEPGESTDTQYF.

The sample holds a few counts of this clonotype. This sequence joins TRBV5-6 and TRBJ1-2; D is unclear. Trimming removed 2 bases from V and 4 bases from J, with 27 bases in between. Germline lookup yields CDR1 SGHDT and CDR2 YYEEEE. The CDR3 length is 19 residues. The CDR3 spells CASSFSPHKRAGGLYGYTF. The DNA of the CDR3 is TGTGCCAGCAGCTTCAGCCCCCATAAAAGGGCGGGAGGCCTCTATGGCTACACCTTC.